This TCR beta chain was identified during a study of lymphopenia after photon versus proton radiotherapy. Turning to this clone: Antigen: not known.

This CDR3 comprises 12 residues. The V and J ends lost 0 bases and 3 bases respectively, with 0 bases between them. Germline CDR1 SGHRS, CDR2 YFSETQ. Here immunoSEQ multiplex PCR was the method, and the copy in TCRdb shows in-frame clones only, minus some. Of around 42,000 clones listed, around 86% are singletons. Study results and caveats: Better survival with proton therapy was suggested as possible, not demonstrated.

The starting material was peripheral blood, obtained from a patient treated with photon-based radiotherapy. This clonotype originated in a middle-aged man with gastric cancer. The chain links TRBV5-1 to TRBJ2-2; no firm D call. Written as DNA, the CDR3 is TGCGCCAGCAGCTTGGACACCGGGGAGCTGTTTTTT. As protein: CASSLDTGELFF.